The present entry profiles one T cell receptor (beta chain) with its context. The antigen is not known. Use of 60 Vbeta and 13 Jbeta primers characterized the PCR. Measured with immunoSEQ multiplex PCR; TCRdb has only the in-frame clones, and not every one. The sample lists under 200,000 clones, about 77% occurring once. This entry belongs to a study of cytomegalovirus exposure and HLA in healthy donors. Between the trimmed V and J ends, which lost 4 bases and 6 bases, there was a span of 12 bases. The CDR3 is 14 amino acids. Germline CDR1 MNHNS, CDR2 SASEGT. Study-wide findings and caveats: For TCR beta chains, V- and J-gene trimming was later linked to a missense DCLRE1C variant.

The source of this sequence is a man aged 55 to 70 in good health and CMV-seronegative. Sequenced: PBMCs. This chain links TRBV6-1 with TRBJ2-2; no clear D gene. In nucleotides, the CDR3 is TGTGCCAGCAGTGTGTATACTGCCGCCGGGGAGCTGTTTTTT. Translation gives CASSVYTAAGELFF.